This T cell receptor (beta chain) was found in a study of Ad26.COV2.S vaccination and SARS-CoV-2 variants. Overall study context: The study gave Ad26.COV2.S intramuscularly, once or twice 56 days apart.

Libraries were prepared by immunoSEQ multiplex PCR; TCRdb keeps only in-frame clonotypes and omits some of them. The sample has 300,000 to 400,000 clones; roughly 84% are singletons. Germline values: CDR1 SEHNR, CDR2 FQNEAQ (reference sequence). Trimming left V 7 bases short and J 0 bases short, with 16 bases between. The CDR3 runs to 16 residues. Treatment indicated: roughly 19 received Ad26.COV2.S at low or high dose, single or two shots; about 5 received placebo; per-sample allocation not given. At day 63 after the first vaccine or placebo injection, samples were drawn. Sequencing used peripheral blood, obtained in a trial of Ad26.COV2.S vaccine versus placebo. This clonotype was obtained from a person between 18 and 65 years old who received the Ad26.COV2.S COVID-19 vaccine or a placebo. The rearrangement joins TRBV7-9 to TRBJ2-1, with D possibly being TRBD2 (5 bases). CDR3 loop: CASTPEGRSSYNEQFF. The CDR3 DNA reads as TGTGCCAGCACCCCAGAGGGCAGGAGCTCCTACAATGAGCAGTTCTTC.